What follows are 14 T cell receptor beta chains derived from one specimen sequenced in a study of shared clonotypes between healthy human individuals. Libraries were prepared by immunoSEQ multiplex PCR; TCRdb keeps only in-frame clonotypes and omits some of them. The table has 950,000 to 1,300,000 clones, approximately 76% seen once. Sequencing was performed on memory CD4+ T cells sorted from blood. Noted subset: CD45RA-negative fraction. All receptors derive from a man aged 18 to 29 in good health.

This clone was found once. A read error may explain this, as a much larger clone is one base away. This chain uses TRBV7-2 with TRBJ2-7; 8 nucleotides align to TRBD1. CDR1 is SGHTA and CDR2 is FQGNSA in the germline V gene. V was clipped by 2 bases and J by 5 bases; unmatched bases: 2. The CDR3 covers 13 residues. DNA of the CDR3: TGTGCCAGCAGCTTATCAGGGGGCAACGAGCAGTACTTC. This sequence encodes CASSLSGGNEQYF.

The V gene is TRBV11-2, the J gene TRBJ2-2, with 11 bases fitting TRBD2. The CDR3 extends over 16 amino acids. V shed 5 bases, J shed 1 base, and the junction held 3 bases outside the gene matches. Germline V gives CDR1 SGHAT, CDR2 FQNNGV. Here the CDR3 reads CASSLLAGVNTGELFF. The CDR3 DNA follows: TGTGCCAGCAGCCTACTAGCGGGGGTGAACACCGGGGAGCTGTTTTTT.

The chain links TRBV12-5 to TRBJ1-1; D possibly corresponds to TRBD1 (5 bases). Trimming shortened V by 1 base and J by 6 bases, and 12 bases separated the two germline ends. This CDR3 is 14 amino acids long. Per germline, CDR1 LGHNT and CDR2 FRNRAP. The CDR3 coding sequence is TGTGCTAGTGGTTTGGCCGGGACGCTATCTGAAGCTTTCTTT. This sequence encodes CASGLAGTLSEAFF. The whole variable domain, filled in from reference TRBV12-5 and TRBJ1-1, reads DARVTQTPRHKVTEMGQEVTMRCQPILGHNTVFWYRQTMMQGLELLAYFRNRAPLDDSGMPKDRFSAEMPDATLATLKIQPSEPRDSAVYFCASGLAGTLSEAFFGQGTRLTVV.

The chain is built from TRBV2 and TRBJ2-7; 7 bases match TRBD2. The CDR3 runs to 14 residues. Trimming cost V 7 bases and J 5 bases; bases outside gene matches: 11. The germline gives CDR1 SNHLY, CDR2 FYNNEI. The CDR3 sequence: CASKVSGAGNEQYF. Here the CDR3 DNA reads TGTGCCAGCAAAGTGTCGGGAGCGGGGAACGAGCAGTACTTC.

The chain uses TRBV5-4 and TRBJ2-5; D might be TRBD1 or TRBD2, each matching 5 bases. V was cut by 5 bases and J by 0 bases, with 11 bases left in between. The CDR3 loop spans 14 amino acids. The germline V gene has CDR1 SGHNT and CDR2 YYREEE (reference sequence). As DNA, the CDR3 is TGTGCCAGCAGACTAACGGGACACCAAGAGACCCAGTACTTC. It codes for CASRLTGHQETQYF.

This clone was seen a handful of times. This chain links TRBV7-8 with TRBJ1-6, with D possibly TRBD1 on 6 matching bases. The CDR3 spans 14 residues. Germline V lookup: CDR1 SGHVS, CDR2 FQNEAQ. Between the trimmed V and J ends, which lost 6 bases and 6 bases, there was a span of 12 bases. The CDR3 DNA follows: TGTGCCAGCAGTTCTCAGGGGTCTAATTCACCCCTCCACTTT. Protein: CASSSQGSNSPLHF.

CDR3 DNA: TGTGCCATCACCCCGAGCTCCTACAATGAGCAGTTCTTC. Translated, it gives CAITPSSYNEQFF. V usage is TRBV10-3 and J usage is TRBJ2-1; D uncertain. The CDR3 covers 13 residues. V gave up 7 bases and J gave up 0 bases, with 7 bases separating them. Germline V CDR1 and CDR2: ENHRY, SYGVKD.

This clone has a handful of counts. CDR3 region: CASSYRGALSTEAFF. The CDR3 region has the DNA TGTGCCAGCAGCTACAGGGGGGCACTGAGCACTGAAGCTTTCTTT. The V gene is TRBV5-5, the J gene TRBJ1-1, with 8 nucleotides matching TRBD1. The V gene end was trimmed by 3 bases and the J gene end by 4 bases; junction bases not matched to a gene: 8. This CDR3 has 15 residues. The germline CDR1 and CDR2 sequences are SGHKS and YYEKEE (reference sequence).

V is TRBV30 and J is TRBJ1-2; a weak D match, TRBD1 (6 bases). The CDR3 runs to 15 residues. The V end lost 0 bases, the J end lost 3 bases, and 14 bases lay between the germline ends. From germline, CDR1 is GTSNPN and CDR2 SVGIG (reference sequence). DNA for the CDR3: TGTGCCTGGAGTGTACTTTCTAGGGGGGACTATGGCTACACCTTC. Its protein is CAWSVLSRGDYGYTF.

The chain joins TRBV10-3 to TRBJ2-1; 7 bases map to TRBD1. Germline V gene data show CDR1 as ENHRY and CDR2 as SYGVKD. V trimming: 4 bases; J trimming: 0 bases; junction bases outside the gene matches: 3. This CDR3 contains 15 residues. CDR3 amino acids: CAISGPGGSYNEQFF. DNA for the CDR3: TGTGCCATCAGTGGTCCAGGGGGCTCCTACAATGAGCAGTTCTTC.

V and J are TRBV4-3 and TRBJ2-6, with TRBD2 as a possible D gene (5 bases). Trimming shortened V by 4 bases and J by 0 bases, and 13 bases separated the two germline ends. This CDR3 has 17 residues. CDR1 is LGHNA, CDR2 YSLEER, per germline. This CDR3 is CASSPKAAYSGANVLTF. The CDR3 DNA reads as TGCGCCAGCAGCCCAAAAGCGGCTTACTCTGGGGCCAACGTCCTGACTTTC.

CDR3 protein: CSARMDTQYF. The CDR3 DNA is TGCAGTGCTCGCATGGATACGCAGTATTTT. The chain employs TRBV20-1 and TRBJ2-3; no definite D call. The CDR3 runs 10 residues. Germline loops: CDR1 DFQATT, CDR2 SNEGSKA (reference sequence). Trimming pared 5 bases from V and 6 bases from J, leaving 6 bases between.

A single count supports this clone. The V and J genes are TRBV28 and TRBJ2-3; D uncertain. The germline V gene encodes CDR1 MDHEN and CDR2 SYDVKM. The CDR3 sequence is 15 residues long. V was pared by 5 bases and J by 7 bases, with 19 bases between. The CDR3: CASSPSSSDGYTQYF. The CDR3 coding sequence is TGTGCCAGCAGTCCCTCGAGCAGCGACGGTTATACGCAGTATTTT.

The chain's CDR3 is CAISEIDIRYF. The CDR3 coding sequence is TGTGCCATCAGCGAGATAGATATTCGGTATTTT. The V and J genes are TRBV10-3 and TRBJ2-3; D gene uncertain. V was shortened by 6 bases and J by 14 bases, with 15 bases between the two germline ends. Germline lookup yields CDR1 ENHRY and CDR2 SYGVKD. The CDR3 consists of 11 residues.